The following is a T cell receptor (beta chain) sequence with its context. This record belongs to a study of blood T cell repertoires in COVID-19. About the research overall: Sites across the United States, Italy and Spain contributed samples from acute and convalescent COVID-19.

Under the authors' procedure: Reference gene primer amplification gave nucleated cell count estimates. Only in-frame clones appear in the TCRdb table, and some are missing; sequencing was by immunoSEQ multiplex PCR. D and trimming were read from the DNA, whereas the V and J calls and clone size are those reported in that table. Of more than 300,000 clones listed, about 82% were seen once; the top ten hold around 1.5%. This CDR3 region has 15 residues. Germline V gene lookup returns CDR1 SGHTA and CDR2 FQGNSA. V dropped 5 bases and J dropped 6; count of bases not matched to a gene: 8. This rearrangement joins TRBV7-2 to TRBJ2-4, with TRBD2 identical over 9 bases. Material for sequencing was peripheral blood. The sequence was obtained from a woman aged 45-65 years with acute or convalescent COVID-19. The CDR3 bases are TGTGCCAGCAGCCCTCCCGGGCGGGGGGGAAACATTCAGTACTTC. Protein product: CASSPPGRGGNIQYF.